A selection of T cell receptor beta chains follows, all from one sample in a study of immune cell composition in non-small cell lung cancer. Sequencing was performed with immunoSEQ multiplex PCR; in TCRdb, only in-frame clones are kept and a portion is missing. The table includes about 6,600 clones, 78% detected once. Sample: lung tumor tissue. The source of these receptors is a human donor with non-small cell lung cancer. Each CDR3 is given with its conserved first and last residue. The D gene is left open where the match is weak. Clone size is shown for a subset of rows, as once, few, many or a class of expanded clone.

abundance: .; len: 15; j_gene: TRBJ2-2; d_gene: TRBD1; v_gene: TRBV18; CDR3nt: TGTGCCAGCTCACCCGACAGGGCAATCGCCGGGGAGCTGTTTTTT; CDR3aa: CASSPDRAIAGELFF
abundance: .; len: 15; j_gene: TRBJ1-1; d_gene: TRBD1; v_gene: TRBV6-5; CDR3nt: TGTGCCAGCAGGGGGAGACAGGGATTGAACACTGAAGCTTTCTTT; CDR3aa: CASRGRQGLNTEAFF
abundance: .; len: 14; j_gene: TRBJ2-7; d_gene: TRBD2; v_gene: TRBV5-1; CDR3nt: TGCGCCAGCAGCTCTGGGACTAGGTCTCTCGAGCAGTACTTC; CDR3aa: CASSSGTRSLEQYF
abundance: .; len: 13; j_gene: TRBJ1-5; d_gene: .; v_gene: TRBV30; CDR3nt: TGTGCCTGGAGTACTCAGGGGAATCAGCCCCAGCATTTT; CDR3aa: CAWSTQGNQPQHF
abundance: .; len: 16; j_gene: TRBJ2-6; d_gene: TRBD1; v_gene: TRBV6-5; CDR3nt: TGTGCCAGCAGTTACGGTTTAGGGGGCGCGGCCAACGTCCTGACTTTC; CDR3aa: CASSYGLGGAANVLTF
abundance: .; len: 16; j_gene: TRBJ1-1; d_gene: TRBD1; v_gene: TRBV7-9; CDR3nt: TGTGCCAGCAGCTTTGGGGGGAACAGGGGAGACACTGAAGCTTTCTTT; CDR3aa: CASSFGGNRGDTEAFF
abundance: .; len: 13; j_gene: TRBJ2-3; d_gene: TRBD2; v_gene: TRBV15; CDR3nt: TGTGCCACCAGCAGAGATCTAGCGGGGGGACGGTATTTT; CDR3aa: CATSRDLAGGRYF
abundance: once; len: 14; j_gene: TRBJ1-1; d_gene: .; v_gene: TRBV25-1; CDR3nt: TGTGCCAGCAGTGAAGGACAGCCGAACACTGAAGCTTTCTTT; CDR3aa: CASSEGQPNTEAFF
abundance: .; len: 16; j_gene: TRBJ1-4; d_gene: TRBD1; v_gene: TRBV28; CDR3nt: TGTGCCAGCAGTTTAAGCGGACAGGGCACAGGCGAAAAACTGTTTTTT; CDR3aa: CASSLSGQGTGEKLFF
abundance: .; len: 11; j_gene: TRBJ1-1; d_gene: .; v_gene: TRBV2; CDR3nt: TGTGCCAGTCAGATGAACACTGAAGCTTTCTTT; CDR3aa: CASQMNTEAFF
abundance: .; len: 13; j_gene: TRBJ2-7; d_gene: .; v_gene: TRBV2; CDR3nt: TGTGCCAGCACTGGACAGTTGGCGAGGGAGCAGTACTTC; CDR3aa: CASTGQLAREQYF
abundance: .; len: 13; j_gene: TRBJ2-7; d_gene: .; v_gene: TRBV7-3; CDR3nt: TGTGCCAGCAGCTTAACGGATGCGGCCGAGCAGTACTTC; CDR3aa: CASSLTDAAEQYF
abundance: .; len: 12; j_gene: TRBJ2-7; d_gene: .; v_gene: TRBV29-1; CDR3nt: TGCAGCGTTGGGCCGATGGCGGGGGAGCAGTACTTC; CDR3aa: CSVGPMAGEQYF
abundance: .; len: 15; j_gene: TRBJ2-7; d_gene: TRBD1; v_gene: TRBV5-3; CDR3nt: TGTGCCAGAAGCCGGCCGGGACAGGGGGGAAACGAGCAGTACTTC; CDR3aa: CARSRPGQGGNEQYF
abundance: .; len: 16; j_gene: TRBJ1-3; d_gene: TRBD1; v_gene: TRBV19; CDR3nt: TGTGCCAGTAGCACACAGGGGGCCCGCTCTGGAAACACCATATATTTT; CDR3aa: CASSTQGARSGNTIYF
abundance: .; len: 15; j_gene: TRBJ2-5; d_gene: .; v_gene: TRBV10-3; CDR3nt: TGTGCCATCAGTGAGGGTGCAGAGGGGGGGGAGACCCAGTACTTC; CDR3aa: CAISEGAEGGETQYF
abundance: .; len: 15; j_gene: TRBJ1-3; d_gene: .; v_gene: TRBV4-2; CDR3nt: TGTGCCAGCAGGGAAACAGGGAGCTCTGGAAACACCATATATTTT; CDR3aa: CASRETGSSGNTIYF
abundance: .; len: 17; j_gene: TRBJ2-7; d_gene: TRBD1; v_gene: TRBV11-2; CDR3nt: TGTGCCAGCAATAAACCGGGACAGGACGTTGGTACCTACGAGCAGTACTTC; CDR3aa: CASNKPGQDVGTYEQYF
abundance: .; len: 16; j_gene: TRBJ1-4; d_gene: TRBD1; v_gene: TRBV5-6; CDR3nt: TGTGCCAGCAGTGAACAGGGGGCCCTCGGTAGGGAAAAACTGTTTTTT; CDR3aa: CASSEQGALGREKLFF
abundance: few; len: 15; j_gene: TRBJ1-5; d_gene: TRBD1; v_gene: TRBV19; CDR3nt: TGTGCCAGTACCTTGGACAGGGGGCTCTATCAGCCCCAGCATTTT; CDR3aa: CASTLDRGLYQPQHF
abundance: .; len: 14; j_gene: TRBJ1-6; d_gene: .; v_gene: TRBV21-1; CDR3nt: TGTGCCAGCAGCACCAGGGGTTTTAATTCACCCCTCCACTTT; CDR3aa: CASSTRGFNSPLHF
abundance: .; len: 14; j_gene: TRBJ2-1; d_gene: TRBD1; v_gene: TRBV15; CDR3nt: TGTGCGACGGGGACAGATCTTTACTACAATGAGCAGTTCTTC; CDR3aa: CATGTDLYYNEQFF